This T cell receptor beta chain was profiled in a study of blood T cell repertoires in COVID-19. The CDR3 consists of 14 residues. CDR1 and CDR2 (germline): SNHLY, FYNNEI. V trimming: 10 bases; J trimming: 0 bases; junction bases outside the gene matches: 6. Assay used: immunoSEQ multiplex PCR; TCRdb lists only in-frame clones, some missing. This sample has hundreds of thousands of clones; roughly nine tenths occur once, and the top ten carry 1.1%. The chain uses TRBV2 and TRBJ1-5; 7 positions match TRBD1. Material for sequencing was PBMCs or T cells enriched from blood (not recorded which). The receptor was isolated from a man aged 30 to 39 who had recovered from COVID-19. Written as DNA, the CDR3 is TGTGCCACCGCGACAGGGAATAGCAATCAGCCCCAGCATTTT. Its protein is CATATGNSNQPQHF.